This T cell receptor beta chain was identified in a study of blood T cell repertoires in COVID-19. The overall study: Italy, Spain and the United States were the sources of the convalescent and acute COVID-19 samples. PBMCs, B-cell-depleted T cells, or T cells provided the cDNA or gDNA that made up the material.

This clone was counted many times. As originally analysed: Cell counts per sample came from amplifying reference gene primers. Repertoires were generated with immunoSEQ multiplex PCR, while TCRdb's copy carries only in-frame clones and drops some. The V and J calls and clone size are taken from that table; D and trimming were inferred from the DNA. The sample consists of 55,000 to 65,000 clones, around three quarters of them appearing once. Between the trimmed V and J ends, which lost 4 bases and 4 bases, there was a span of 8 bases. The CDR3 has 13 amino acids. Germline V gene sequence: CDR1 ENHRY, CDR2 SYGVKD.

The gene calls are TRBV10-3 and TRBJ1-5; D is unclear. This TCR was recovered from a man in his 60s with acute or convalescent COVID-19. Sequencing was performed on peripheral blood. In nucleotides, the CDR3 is TGTGCCATCAGTGTACAGCTAAATCAGCCCCAGCATTTT. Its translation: CAISVQLNQPQHF.